This T cell receptor (beta chain) was documented in a study of cytomegalovirus exposure and HLA in healthy donors. PCR employed 60 Vbeta and 13 Jbeta primers. Generated by immunoSEQ multiplex PCR, the TCRdb table keeps only in-frame clones and is missing some. The sample has about 60,000 clones, 80% to 90% seen once. This CDR3 is built from 17 residues. Material for sequencing was PBMCs. The clonotype comes from a man aged 18 to 30 in good health and CMV-seronegative. This rearrangement joins TRBV21-1 to TRBJ1-6; TRBD1 reflects the table's D call only, with no check against the DNA. TRBV21-1 has pseudogene status. The CDR3 DNA reads as TGTGCCAGCAGCAAAGCCCAAGGGAACAGGGGCCGGGCACCCCTCCACTTT. It yields the protein CASSKAQGNRGRAPLHF.